This TCR beta chain was retrieved from a study of post-analysis software for immune sequencing data. Study conclusions and caveats: Five or six TRBV segments were more frequent in patients than controls; TRBV5-6, TRBV5-1 and TRBV20-1 belonged to this group.

Presence of unique molecular identifiers characterized the TCR beta cDNA libraries. Each CDR3 protein gets one entry after TCRdb re-called the PCR reads with MiXCR. In the table there are some 690,000 distinct CDR3 sequences, approximately 59% of which are singletons. On this clonotype itself: Its antigen is not known.

The CDR3 is 15 amino acids. In germline, CDR1 is LGHDT, CDR2 YNNKEL (reference sequence). Trimming cost V 0 bases and J 6 bases, with 12 bases left between them. The chain couples TRBV3-1 to TRBJ2-1; a possible D gene is TRBD2 (6 bases). The sequence was collected from a girl between 2 and 10 years old with multiple sclerosis. Sequencing was done on a sample of blood. The CDR3 is CASSQDVLAVNEQFF. The CDR3 coding sequence is TGTGCCAGCAGCCAAGACGTGTTAGCGGTCAATGAGCAGTTCTTC.